This passage covers 24 T cell receptor beta chains from one sample sequenced in a study of cytotoxic CD8 clonotypes in ibrutinib-treated CLL. Data came from immunoSEQ multiplex PCR; TCRdb stores just in-frame clones and leaves some out. The table has tens of thousands of clones, around 84% seen once. This specimen consisted of PBMCs, obtained before ibrutinib treatment. The source is a human donor with chronic lymphocytic leukemia.

V and J are TRBV7-3 and TRBJ2-1; TRBD2 matches 7 bases. Germline CDR1 SGHTA, CDR2 FQGTGA. J gave up 4 bases and V 0 bases, and 3 bases lay outside the gene matches. This CDR3 has 15 amino acids. CDR3 protein: CASSLTQAGYNEQFF. The CDR3 nucleotides read TGTGCCAGCAGCTTAACTCAAGCGGGATACAATGAGCAGTTCTTC.

The chain has TRBV6-6 and TRBJ2-2; 7 bases fit TRBD1. This CDR3 has 15 residues. CDR1 MNHNY and CDR2 SVGAGI come from the germline V gene (reference sequence). The J segment lost 2 bases and the V segment lost 8 bases, leaving 8 bases of the junction unmatched. The CDR3 DNA reads as TGTGCCAGCCGCGGACAGGCCAAAAACACCGGGGAGCTGTTTTTT. Its protein product is CASRGQAKNTGELFF.

This clone was seen once. This CDR3 reads CASSSGQATEAFF. CDR3 DNA sequence: TGTGCCAGCAGCTCGGGACAGGCCACTGAAGCTTTCTTT. J is TRBJ1-1 and V is TRBV11-3, with TRBD1 matching 8 bases. The CDR3 runs 13 residues. Germline CDR1 is SGHNT and CDR2 is YENEEA. Trimming took 4 bases from V and 4 from J; bases not matched to a gene: 2.

V is TRBV7-3 and J is TRBJ2-5, with TRBD1 matching 7 bases. The CDR3 spans 17 residues. With 2 bases clipped from V and 3 bases from J, the junction kept 12 bases outside the gene matches. CDR1 SGHTA and CDR2 FQGTGA come from the germline V gene. CDR3 protein: CASSLFSFHGTEETQYF. The CDR3 DNA is TGTGCCAGCAGCTTATTTTCTTTTCATGGGACAGAAGAGACCCAGTACTTC. Supplemented by reference TRBV7-3 and TRBJ2-5, the full variable domain reads GAGVSQTPSNKVTEKGKYVELRCDPISGHTALYWYRQSLGQGPEFLIYFQGTGAADDSGLPNDRFFAVRPEGSVSTLKIQRTERGDSAVYLCASSLFSFHGTEETQYFGPGTRLLVL.

In DNA form, the CDR3 reads TGTGCCAGCTCCGTCCTGAAATCTGGGACTAATGAAAAACTGTTTTTT. Translating gives CASSVLKSGTNEKLFF. The chain joins TRBV18 to TRBJ1-4; D not certain. CDR1 is KGHSH and CDR2 is LQKENI in the germline V gene. The CDR3 sequence is 16 residues long. Trimming left V 6 bases short and J 2 bases short, with 16 bases between. Together with reference TRBV18 and TRBJ1-4, the CDR3 gives the full variable domain: NAGVMQNPRHLVRRRGQEARLRCSPMKGHSHVYWYRQLPEEGLKFMVYLQKENIIDESGMPKERFSAEFPKEGPSILRIQQVVRGDSAAYFCASSVLKSGTNEKLFFGSGTQLSVL.

This chain links TRBV7-2 with TRBJ1-5, with unresolved D. The germline V and J ends were trimmed by 5 bases and 3 bases, with 8 bases remaining between them. Germline V gene lookup returns CDR1 SGHTA and CDR2 FQGNSA. The CDR3 covers 13 residues. The CDR3 DNA reads TGTGCCAGCAGCCAAACATACAATCAGCCCCAGCATTTT. This gives the protein CASSQTYNQPQHF.

This clone was found a few times. This chain uses TRBV5-4 with TRBJ2-1; 13 bases line up with TRBD2. The CDR3 spans 15 residues. Germline CDR1 reads SGHNT; CDR2 reads YYREEE (reference sequence). V dropped 2 bases and J dropped 6; count of bases not matched to a gene: 2. The chain's CDR3 is CASSFRTSGGNEQFF. CDR3 sequence (DNA): TGTGCCAGCAGCTTCCGGACTAGCGGGGGCAATGAGCAGTTCTTC.

The gene calls are TRBV19 and TRBJ1-4, with D hard to call. This CDR3 spans 15 amino acids. Germline V gene data show CDR1 as LNHDA and CDR2 as SQIVND (reference sequence). Trimming stripped 6 bases from V and 8 bases from J, with 19 bases between. This CDR3 reads CASSTYGLGVEKLFF. The CDR3 DNA is TGTGCCAGTAGCACGTATGGATTGGGAGTGGAAAAACTGTTTTTT.

The V call is TRBV15, the J call TRBJ2-7, with unresolved D. CDR3 length: 17 residues. Deletions cut 0 bases from V and 0 bases from J, with 15 bases between. The germline V gene encodes CDR1 LNHNV and CDR2 YYDKDF (reference sequence). The CDR3 sequence: CATSREPPLDSSYEQYF. The CDR3 DNA reads TGTGCCACCAGCAGAGAACCCCCGTTGGATAGCTCCTACGAGCAGTACTTC.

The chain combines TRBV19 with TRBJ2-7, with TRBD1 matching 8 bases. Unmatched junction bases numbered 3, after V lost 7 bases and J lost 1 base. This CDR3 has 13 amino acids. Per the germline V gene, CDR1 is LNHDA and CDR2 is SQIVND (reference sequence). The CDR3 spells CASKDRGSYEQYF. In nucleotides, the CDR3 is TGTGCCAGTAAAGACAGGGGATCCTACGAGCAGTACTTC.

This clone came up once. This chain links TRBV6-5 with TRBJ1-1, with D perhaps TRBD1 (6 bases). There are 16 residues in the CDR3. V dropped 4 bases and J dropped 0 bases, with 15 bases sitting between them. The germline CDR1 and CDR2 sequences are MNHEY and SVGAGI. The CDR3 sequence: CASSWRGGGVNTEAFF. CDR3 sequence (DNA): TGTGCCAGCAGTTGGAGAGGTGGGGGCGTGAACACTGAAGCTTTCTTT.

This CDR3 is CASSLEGRQEQYF. The CDR3 DNA reads TGTGCCAGCAGCTTAGAAGGCAGACAGGAGCAGTACTTC. J is TRBJ2-7 and V is TRBV13; D is perhaps TRBD1 (5 bases). Trimming shortened V by 1 base and J by 7 bases, and 11 bases separated the two germline ends. This CDR3 contains 13 residues. Germline assignment: CDR1 PRHDT and CDR2 FYEKMQ (reference sequence).

V is TRBV19 and J is TRBJ1-1; 9 positions match TRBD1. Germline-derived CDR1 and CDR2 are LNHDA and SQIVND (reference sequence). V lost 7 bases to trimming and J lost 6 bases; unmatched junction nucleotides: 9. The CDR3 has 14 residues. The CDR3 here is CASTGTGSVAEAFF. CDR3 nucleotide sequence: TGTGCCAGTACCGGGACAGGGTCGGTTGCTGAAGCTTTCTTT.

The chain has TRBV7-9 and TRBJ2-1, with D uncertain. CDR1 and CDR2 from the germline V gene are SEHNR and FQNEAQ (reference sequence). The V end lost 5 bases, the J end lost 0 bases, and 14 bases lay between the germline ends. This CDR3 has 16 residues. The CDR3 nucleotides are TGTGCCAGCAGCCTACTTGTGCGGAGCTCCTACAATGAGCAGTTCTTC. Residues: CASSLLVRSSYNEQFF.

The chain links TRBV7-2 to TRBJ2-3, with D uncertain. V was clipped by 5 bases and J by 2 bases, with 14 bases between them. Germline-derived CDR1 and CDR2 are SGHTA and FQGNSA. The CDR3 is 15 residues long. Here the CDR3 DNA reads TGTGCCAGCAGCCTTTCCCTGACGACCACAGATACGCAGTATTTT. Translated, it gives CASSLSLTTTDTQYF.

The chain couples TRBV9 to TRBJ2-2; 10 bases agree with TRBD2. CDR1 is SGDLS and CDR2 is YYNGEE in the germline V gene. The CDR3 loop spans 20 amino acids. J was trimmed by 1 base and V by 0 bases; bases with no gene match: 12. The CDR3 DNA sequence: TGTGCCAGCAGCGTAGGCCAGGGGGCGCGACTAGCGGGGAACACCGGGGAGCTGTTTTTT. The encoded protein is CASSVGQGARLAGNTGELFF.

This sequence joins TRBV10-3 and TRBJ2-1, with 11 bases lining up with TRBD2. CDR3 length equals 18 residues. Trimming took 2 bases from V and 2 from J; bases not matched to a gene: 8. Germline values: CDR1 ENHRY, CDR2 SYGVKD. CDR3 nucleotides: TGTGCCATCAGTGAGGGATTGGGACTAGCGGAGACCTACAATGAGCAGTTCTTC. This encodes CAISEGLGLAETYNEQFF.

V gene TRBV18 combines with J gene TRBJ1-2; maybe TRBD1 (5 bases). Per germline, CDR1 KGHSH and CDR2 LQKENI. The CDR3 totals 14 residues. With 3 bases removed from V and 2 bases from J, the gap between germline ends came to 10 bases. CDR3 DNA sequence: TGTGCCAGCTCACCTCCCGGGGGGAACTATGGCTACACCTTC. It translates to CASSPPGGNYGYTF.

The chain is built from TRBV27 and TRBJ2-7; D gene unclear. The CDR3 runs 13 residues. CDR1 MNHEY and CDR2 SMNVEV come from the germline V gene (reference sequence). Trimming took 6 bases from V and 2 from J, leaving 11 bases between them. CDR3 coding DNA: TGTGCCAGCAGCACATATCCCGCCTACGAGCAGTACTTC. Translating it yields CASSTYPAYEQYF.

This clone was counted a single time. The chain couples TRBV28 to TRBJ1-5; TRBD1 matches 12 bases. The length of the CDR3 is 16 residues. Germline V gene lookup returns CDR1 MDHEN and CDR2 SYDVKM. Unmatched junction bases numbered 8, after V lost 5 bases and J lost 6 bases. CDR3 coding DNA: TGTGCCAGCAGTATCCGGGACAGGGGGCTGGGTCAGCCCCAGCATTTT. As protein: CASSIRDRGLGQPQHF.

The CDR3 spells CASDGLGPDTQYF. The CDR3 DNA sequence: TGTGCCAGCGACGGATTGGGGCCAGATACGCAGTATTTT. This rearrangement joins TRBV9 to TRBJ2-3, with a possible D match to TRBD1 (5 bases). Germline loops: CDR1 SGDLS, CDR2 YYNGEE. Trimming shortened V by 7 bases and J by 4 bases, and 13 bases separated the two germline ends. This CDR3 has 13 amino acids.

V usage is TRBV5-4 and J usage is TRBJ2-1; the D gene could be TRBD1 or TRBD2 (5 bases each). Germline V gene sequence: CDR1 SGHNT, CDR2 YYREEE (reference sequence). The CDR3 loop spans 16 amino acids. Between the trimmed V and J ends, which lost 0 bases and 1 base, there was a span of 11 bases. Here the CDR3 reads CASSLDSGTSYNEQFF. The CDR3 region has the DNA TGTGCCAGCAGCTTGGACTCAGGGACGTCCTACAATGAGCAGTTCTTC. Full variable domain (outside the CDR3, taken from reference TRBV5-4 and TRBJ2-1): ETGVTQSPTHLIKTRGQQVTLRCSSQSGHNTVSWYQQALGQGPQFIFQYYREEENGRGNFPPRFSGLQFPNYSSELNVNALELDDSALYLCASSLDSGTSYNEQFFGPGTRLTVL.

J is TRBJ2-3 and V is TRBV10-1; weak D call: TRBD2 (5 bases). V was clipped by 6 bases and J by 0 bases, with 16 bases between them. The CDR3 totals 16 residues. The germline gives CDR1 WNHNN, CDR2 SYGVQD (reference sequence). CDR3 region: CASSRTFTSSTDTQYF. The CDR3 nucleotides read TGCGCCAGCAGCCGGACTTTTACCTCTAGCACAGATACGCAGTATTTT.

The chain couples TRBV30 to TRBJ1-4; tentatively, D is TRBD1 (5 bases). CDR1 and CDR2 (germline): GTSNPN, SVGIG (reference sequence). V lost 5 bases and J 7 bases, leaving 14 bases between the germline ends. This CDR3 has 13 residues. The CDR3 loop reads CAWRIQGTEKLFF. In DNA form, the CDR3 reads TGTGCCTGGCGTATCCAGGGAACTGAAAAACTGTTTTTT.